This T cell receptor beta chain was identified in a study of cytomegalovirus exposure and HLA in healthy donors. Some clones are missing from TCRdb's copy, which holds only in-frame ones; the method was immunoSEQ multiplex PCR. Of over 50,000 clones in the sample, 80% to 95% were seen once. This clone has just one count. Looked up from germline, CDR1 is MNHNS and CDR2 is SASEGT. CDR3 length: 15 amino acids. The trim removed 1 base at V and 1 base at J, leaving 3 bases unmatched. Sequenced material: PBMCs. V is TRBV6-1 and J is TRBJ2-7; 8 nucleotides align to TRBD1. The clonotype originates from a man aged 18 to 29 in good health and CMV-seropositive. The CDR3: CASSEVGQGSYEQYF. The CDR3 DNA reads TGTGCCAGCAGTGAAGTAGGACAGGGATCCTACGAGCAGTACTTC.